Following are 15 T cell receptor beta chains from one sample sequenced in a study of beta chain features in type 1 diabetes. Notes on the study in general: There was a moderate but significant shortening of TCRB CDR3s in all four CD4+ subsets of Type 1 diabetes patients.

These receptors have no identified antigens. Sequenced material consisted of expressed TCRB transcripts (all of the isolated RNA was reverse transcribed). Profiling relied on immunoSEQ multiplex PCR, and the TCRdb table lists in-frame clones only, not all of them. The data show approximately 60,000 clones, with 40% to 65% seen just once and 2.6% held by the top ten. Sequenced: Tregs from blood. These receptors were obtained from a middle-aged woman with type 1 diabetes.

The chain joins TRBV7-2 to TRBJ1-1, with D uncertain. V gave up 1 base and J gave up 4 bases, with 10 bases separating them. The length of the CDR3 is 14 residues. CDR1 is SGHTA and CDR2 is FQGNSA in the germline V gene. CDR3 residues: CASSLVQRGTEAFF. The CDR3 DNA follows: TGTGCCAGCAGCTTAGTCCAACGGGGCACTGAAGCTTTCTTT.

This clone was detected only a few times. The V and J genes are TRBV29-1 and TRBJ2-3; 8 positions match TRBD2. V was clipped by 3 bases and J by 4 bases; unmatched bases: 6. The CDR3 extends over 14 amino acids. The V gene's germline CDR1 is SQVTM and CDR2 ANQGSEA. The CDR3 sequence is CSVDGGGNADTQYF. Written as DNA, the CDR3 is TGCAGCGTTGACGGCGGGGGGAACGCAGATACGCAGTATTTT.

This clone is medium-sized by share. This chain's CDR3 is CASSRQGRGSNTEAFF. Written as DNA, the CDR3 is TGTGCCAGCAGCAGGCAGGGTAGGGGATCGAACACTGAAGCTTTCTTT. The chain links TRBV5-4 to TRBJ1-1, with TRBD1 as a possible D gene (5 bases). The CDR3 sequence is 16 residues long. V gave up 4 bases and J gave up 1 base, with 17 bases separating them. Germline V gene lookup returns CDR1 SGHNT and CDR2 YYREEE (reference sequence).

The chain employs TRBV27 and TRBJ2-5; D may be TRBD1 (7 bases). Germline V lookup: CDR1 MNHEY, CDR2 SMNVEV (reference sequence). The CDR3 is made up of 15 amino acids. Trimming removed 7 bases from V and 4 bases from J, with 19 bases in between. Written as DNA, the CDR3 is TGTGCCAGCAACTCCGCGGGACAGAAGTTAGAGACCCAGTACTTC. Translation: CASNSAGQKLETQYF.

The chain has TRBV10-3 and TRBJ2-1, with 8 bases identical to TRBD2. The CDR3 totals 12 residues. J gave up 9 bases and V 6 bases, and 4 bases lay outside the gene matches. Germline values: CDR1 ENHRY, CDR2 SYGVKD. The CDR3 is CAIRGLAGEQFF. The CDR3 nucleotides are TGTGCCATCAGAGGACTAGCTGGTGAGCAGTTCTTC.

This clone was recorded a few times. The J gene is TRBJ2-3, the V gene TRBV10-3, with 10 nucleotides matching TRBD2. The germline CDR1 and CDR2 sequences are ENHRY and SYGVKD. The trim removed 11 bases at V and 5 bases at J, leaving 10 bases unmatched. CDR3 length equals 14 residues. The CDR3 nucleotides are TGTGCCTCGGGAGCGGGAGGGCCTGAAGATACGCAGTATTTT. Protein sequence: CASGAGGPEDTQYF.

This clone was observed once. Lacking the conserved final phenylalanine or tryptophan, this CDR3 likely reflects a read error. It is unclear where the CDR3 begins or ends on the DNA, so no DNA is shown, and the CDR3 is as TCRdb lists it. This sequence joins TRBV28 and TRBJ1-1; TRBD1, as called in the table, went unchecked against the DNA. Looked up from germline, CDR1 is MDHEN and CDR2 is SYDVKM. The CDR3 numbers 12 amino acids, ends counted. The CDR3 loop reads CASSSSRQAFKV.

This rearrangement joins TRBV19 to TRBJ2-6, with 8 bases that match TRBD1. Trimming took 7 bases from V and 2 from J; bases not matched to a gene: 7. The CDR3 extends over 16 amino acids. Germline CDR1 and CDR2: LNHDA and SQIVND (reference sequence). CDR3 sequence reads: CASTVTGATGANVLTF. DNA of the CDR3: TGTGCCAGTACCGTGACAGGGGCAACTGGGGCCAACGTCCTGACTTTC. Combining the CDR3 with reference TRBV19 and TRBJ2-6 gives the whole variable domain DGGITQSPKYLFRKEGQNVTLSCEQNLNHDAMYWYRQDPGQGLRLIYYSQIVNDFQKGDIAEGYSVSREKKESFPLTVTSAQKNPTAFYLCASTVTGATGANVLTFGAGSRLTVL.

The J gene is TRBJ1-5, the V gene TRBV19, with D tentatively TRBD1 (5 bases). Trimming removed 7 bases at V and 7 bases at J, with 17 bases between. The CDR3 is made up of 14 amino acids. Germline assignment: CDR1 LNHDA and CDR2 SQIVND (reference sequence). CDR3 in amino acids: CASNPSRAGQPQHF. DNA for the CDR3: TGTGCCAGTAACCCGAGCAGGGCGGGACAGCCCCAGCATTTT.

The rearrangement joins TRBV20-1 to TRBJ2-5; TRBD1 matches at 7 bases. The length of the CDR3 is 11 residues. Germline V CDR1 and CDR2: DFQATT, SNEGSKA (reference sequence). V lost 5 bases, J lost 5 bases, and 2 bases stayed unmatched. CDR3 region: CSAEDRETQYF. Here the CDR3 DNA reads TGCAGTGCTGAGGACAGGGAGACCCAGTACTTC.

This clone was counted a few times. The genes are TRBV13 and TRBJ1-6, with D possibly TRBD1 on 6 matching bases. The CDR3 has 12 amino acids. V lost 6 bases and J lost 9, with 9 bases in between. From germline, CDR1 is PRHDT and CDR2 FYEKMQ (reference sequence). This chain's CDR3 is CASRQGFSPLHF. CDR3 sequence (DNA): TGTGCCAGCAGGCAGGGGTTTTCACCCCTCCACTTT.

This clone has only one observation. The chain joins TRBV7-2 to TRBJ2-3; 9 bases agree with TRBD1. The CDR3 sequence is 16 residues long. The V segment lost 3 bases and the J segment 5 bases; nucleotides outside the gene matches: 9. Germline lookup yields CDR1 SGHTA and CDR2 FQGNSA. The CDR3 protein is CASSFMGTGFVDTQYF. CDR3 coding DNA: TGTGCCAGCAGCTTCATGGGGACAGGGTTTGTAGATACGCAGTATTTT.

This clone has only a few counts. This sequence joins TRBV6-6 and TRBJ1-1; D remains unclear. The V end was cut by 5 bases, the J end by 4 bases, with 8 bases between. The germline V gene has CDR1 MNHNY and CDR2 SVGAGI (reference sequence). The CDR3 covers 12 residues. DNA for the CDR3: TGTGCCAGCAGTCGACTTGCCACTGAAGCTTTCTTT. Amino acids: CASSRLATEAFF.

This clone is classed as large. The J gene is TRBJ2-1, the V gene TRBV7-9; TRBD2 matches 7 bases. The ends lost 1 base at V and 8 bases at J; junction bases unmatched: 5. The germline gives CDR1 SEHNR, CDR2 FQNEAQ (reference sequence). The CDR3 sequence is 14 residues long. The CDR3 DNA sequence: TGTGCCAGCAGCTTAGGTACGGCGGGGGATGAGCAGTTCTTC. Protein: CASSLGTAGDEQFF.

This clone was observed a handful of times. The V and J genes are TRBV15 and TRBJ1-2, with 9 bases that match TRBD1. V shed 0 bases, J shed 8 bases, and the junction held 4 bases outside the gene matches. This CDR3 contains 14 residues. The germline V gene has CDR1 LNHNV and CDR2 YYDKDF (reference sequence). In nucleotides, the CDR3 is TGTGCCACCAGCAGAGACGGGACAGGGCACGGCTACACCTTC. It encodes CATSRDGTGHGYTF.